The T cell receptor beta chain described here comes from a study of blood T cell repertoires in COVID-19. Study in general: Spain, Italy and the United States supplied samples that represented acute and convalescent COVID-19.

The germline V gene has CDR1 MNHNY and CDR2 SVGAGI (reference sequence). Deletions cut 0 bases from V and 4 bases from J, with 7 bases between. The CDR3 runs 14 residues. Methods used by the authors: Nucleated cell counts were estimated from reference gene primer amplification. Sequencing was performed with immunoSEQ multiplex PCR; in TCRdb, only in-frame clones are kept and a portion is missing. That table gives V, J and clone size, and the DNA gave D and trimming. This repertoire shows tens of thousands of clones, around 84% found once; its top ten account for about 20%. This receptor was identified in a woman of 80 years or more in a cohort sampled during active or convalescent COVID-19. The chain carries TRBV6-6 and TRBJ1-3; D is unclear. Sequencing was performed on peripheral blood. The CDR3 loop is CASSYSEEGNTIYF. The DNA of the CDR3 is TGTGCCAGCAGTTACTCGGAGGAGGGAAACACCATATATTTT.